Described below is a single TCR beta chain sequence and its context. Its antigen is unidentified. The data were taken from a study of beta chain features in type 1 diabetes. Study-level points and caveats: Compared with healthy donors, patients appeared to share more similar naive, central memory and regulatory TCRB repertoires.

Since all of the isolated RNA was reverse transcribed, expressed TCRB transcripts were what got sequenced. Clones were sequenced by immunoSEQ multiplex PCR, and TCRdb holds only the in-frame ones, with some missing. The sample includes 350,000 or so clones, about 18% of them seen just once. The germline V gene has CDR1 SGDLS and CDR2 YYNGEE. The CDR3 contains 15 residues. The V gene end was trimmed by 3 bases and the J gene end by 4 bases; junction bases not matched to a gene: 4. The sample taken for sequencing was naive CD4+ T cells from blood. This TCR was recovered from a woman younger than 30 in good health. V and J are TRBV9 and TRBJ2-1, with 10 bases fitting TRBD2. The CDR3 DNA reads as TGTGCCAGCAGCGAGGGGACTAGCGCGTACAATGAGCAGTTCTTC. It codes for CASSEGTSAYNEQFF.